This entry lists 5 T cell receptor beta chains sequenced from one sample in a study of T cells in Graves' hyperthyroidism and ophthalmopathy. Template material for amplifying TCR beta CDR3 regions consisted of RNA transcripts. The HTBI primer set was used in a first-round RT-PCR of the TCR CDR3. Each CDR3 protein gets one entry after TCRdb re-called the multiplex PCR reads with MiXCR. The sample contains around 700,000 distinct CDR3 sequences, about a third of which appear only once. The sequencing input was blood. These TCRs come from a woman aged 40-49 years with Graves' hyperthyroidism.

This clonotype has a count of ten or more. The CDR3: CAIRGTPTGGYTF. CDR3 bases: TGTGCCATCAGAGGGACTCCTACTGGAGGCTACACCTTC. This rearrangement joins TRBV10-3 to TRBJ1-2; a possible D gene is TRBD1 (5 bases). The CDR3 runs to 13 residues. Trimming shortened V by 6 bases and J by 8 bases, and 16 bases separated the two germline ends. The germline V gene encodes CDR1 ENHRY and CDR2 SYGVKD.

The sample holds a few counts of this clonotype. J is TRBJ2-3 and V is TRBV7-9; 14 nucleotides line up with TRBD2. CDR1 and CDR2 (germline): SEHNR, FQNEAQ (reference sequence). After removal of 4 bases from V and 2 bases from J, the junction contained 2 bases not matched to a gene. This CDR3 spans 16 amino acids. CDR3 nucleotide sequence: TGTGCCAGCAGCTGGGGACTAGCGGGGGACACAGATACGCAGTATTTT. This translates into CASSWGLAGDTDTQYF.

The V and J genes are TRBV7-2 and TRBJ2-1, with D possibly matching TRBD2 (6 bases). Between the trimmed V and J ends, which lost 5 bases and 9 bases, there was a span of 14 bases. CDR3 length: 13 residues. The V gene's germline CDR1 is SGHTA and CDR2 FQGNSA. This CDR3 is CASSQRLVSEQFF. The CDR3 DNA follows: TGTGCCAGCAGCCAGCGACTAGTTAGTGAGCAGTTCTTC.

With respect to this clonotype: A much more abundant neighbour one base away suggests this may be a read error. The chain carries TRBV12-3 or TRBV12-4 and TRBJ1-1; weak D call: TRBD1 (5 bases). The CDR3 is 13 amino acids. V was pared by 7 bases and J by 4 bases, with 13 bases between. The CDR3 spells CASKGTMSTEAFF. For the CDR3, the DNA is TGTGCCAGCAAGGGGACCATGAGCACTGAAGCTTTCTTT.

This clonotype turned up a few times. The V gene is TRBV12-3 or TRBV12-4, the J gene TRBJ2-2; 15 nucleotides match TRBD2. CDR3 length: 16 amino acids. The V gene end was trimmed by 5 bases and the J gene end by 3 bases; junction bases not matched to a gene: 1. The CDR3 DNA sequence: TGTGCCAGCAGTGGACTAGCGGGAGGGTACACCGGGGAGCTGTTTTTT. It is translated as CASSGLAGGYTGELFF.